The entry below describes one T cell receptor (beta chain). Its antigen is unknown. Base quality data are lacking; no much larger clone is found one base away. The germline V gene sets CDR1 to SGHAT and CDR2 to FQNNGV. There are 15 amino acids in the CDR3, from cysteine to phenylalanine inclusive. CDR3 DNA is the only sequence kept; it has 45 bases, read in frame from the first base. V gives up 8 bases and J gives up 3 bases, and the segment between their germline ends measures 17 bases. This specimen belongs to a study of blood T cell repertoires in COVID-19 (dated by TCRdb to 2018 to 2021). Regarding the study in general: Samples covering the acute and convalescent phases of COVID-19 were provided by collaborators in the United States, Italy and Spain. The prospective study material was composed of cDNA or gDNA derived from T cells, B-cell-depleted T cells, or PBMCs. Deeply sampled blood TCRbeta repertoires from subjects exposed to, actively infected with, or recovered from COVID-19 were included in the dataset. The repertoires were released in a freely available public database meant as a resource for research on the immune response to SARS-CoV-2. The samples were drawn from two sources: the first 160 participants of the ongoing ImmuneRACE study, and 1,200 or so subjects contributed by 6 global collaborators. A de-identified subject ID, COVID-19 status, age in years and sex were almost always included in the sample metadata. Where available, HLA class I and class II types were obtained from metadata supplied by the sample provider rather than from assay-based typing.

General study outcomes and caveats: Clinical and demographic metadata were provided uncurated, with the amount varying by source and participant.

Participants in the prospective study were enrolled through a virtual design, were aged about 18 to 100 years, and lived in under 25 United States geographic areas. In the prospective study, participants were assigned to cohorts based on the clinical history participants reported in a screening survey and a study questionnaire. In the prospective study, mobile phlebotomists collected whole blood, serum and a nasopharyngeal or oropharyngeal swab from each participant. Additional blood draws and questionnaires over an approximately 2-month period could optionally be provided by prospective study participants. Before DNA extraction, prospective study blood samples were shipped either frozen or at room temperature. The immunoSEQ Assay, a bias-controlled multiplex PCR, was used to amplify TCRbeta CDR3 regions from genomic DNA. Regarding the original processing steps: The number of nucleated cells in each sample was estimated from the amplification of reference gene primers within the assay. To quantify the absolute abundance of each unique TCRbeta CDR3 rearrangement, sequence reads were collapsed and filtered. Productive Simpson clonality was computed per sample as the square root of Simpson's diversity index over productive rearrangements. The table comes from immuneACCESS by way of TCRdb, which keeps in-frame sequences with V and J called. Part of the clones is missing from these tables; in studies checked, under half for an unresolved V gene and the rest for unknown reasons. D and trimming were read from the DNA, whereas the V and J calls and clone size are those reported in that table. Across this sample there are 200,000 to 300,000 clones, with around 87% seen only once. Roughly 3.3% of the sample lies in the top ten.

The TCR originated in a woman between 40 and 55 years old with acute COVID-19. The receptor chain draws on TRBV11-2 and TRBJ2-1, and TRBD2 may be the D gene, going by 6 matching bases. Sequencing was carried out using PBMCs or T cells enriched from blood (not recorded which). Here the CDR3 is given as CASGPGLEDYNEQFF. The sequenced DNA is TGTGCCAGCGGACCGGGACTCGAAGACTACAATGAGCAGTTCTTC.